The 12 T cell receptor beta chains below were found in one sample sequenced in a study of OX40 agonist ivuxolimab in advanced cancers. Receptor amplification or capture employed the immunoSEQ multiplex PCR assay. The clones in this table, taken by TCRdb from immuneACCESS, are in-frame only. Not every clone is retained; where verified, under half of the shortfall comes from an unresolved V gene, and the cause of the rest is unknown. The sample table lists roughly 50,000 clones, more than 75% of them with a count of one. The ten largest clones add up to 1.9% of the sample. This material consisted of CD4+ or CD8+ T cells sorted from blood, taken in a trial of the OX40 agonist ivuxolimab. All receptors derive from an adult with an advanced solid tumor such as melanoma, head and neck, liver or kidney cancer.

In nucleotides, the CDR3 is TGTGCCAGCAGTTACTCGGGACAGGGTGAAGCTTTCTTT. Translated, it gives CASSYSGQGEAFF. The chain recombines TRBV6-6 with TRBJ1-1; 9 bases are shared with TRBD1. CDR1 is MNHNY, CDR2 SVGAGI, per germline (reference sequence). This CDR3 spans 13 amino acids. The junction had 0 bases not matched to a gene; V was cut back by 0 bases and J by 7 bases.

This chain uses TRBV4-1 with TRBJ2-2; 9 bases are a match to TRBD1. The CDR3 totals 18 residues. The V and J ends lost 4 bases and 0 bases, in that order; junction bases with no gene match: 9. Germline loops: CDR1 MGHRA, CDR2 YSYEKL. CDR3 protein: CASSLRGTGYANTGELFF. The CDR3 DNA reads as TGCGCCAGCAGCCTCAGGGGGACAGGGTACGCGAACACCGGGGAGCTGTTTTTT.

The genes are TRBV6-5 and TRBJ1-6; D might be TRBD1 (6 bases). This CDR3 contains 14 residues. Per germline, CDR1 MNHEY and CDR2 SVGAGI. V gave up 5 bases and J gave up 10 bases, with 15 bases separating them. The CDR3 sequence: CASSRFGGESPLHF. CDR3 in DNA: TGTGCCAGCAGTAGATTCGGGGGCGAATCACCCCTCCACTTT.

This clone appeared a single time. This chain connects TRBV27 to TRBJ1-2; no clear D. The CDR3 loop spans 13 amino acids. V lost 6 bases, J lost 5 bases, and 13 bases lay in between. CDR1 and CDR2 from the germline V gene are MNHEY and SMNVEV (reference sequence). The CDR3 bases are TGTGCCAGCAGCCCAGATGTAAATTATGGCTACACCTTC. Translation gives CASSPDVNYGYTF.

The chain combines TRBV5-1 with TRBJ2-7, with D possibly TRBD2 on 6 matching bases. Per germline, CDR1 SGHRS and CDR2 YFSETQ. Trimming took 4 bases from V and 0 from J, leaving 8 bases between them. The CDR3 contains 13 residues. Here the CDR3 DNA reads TGCGCCAGCAGCGGGGGGATCTCCTACGAGCAGTACTTC. Encoded protein: CASSGGISYEQYF.

The CDR3 region has the DNA TGTGCCAGCAGCCTCCCCGCAGGGTACCAAGAGACCCAGTACTTC. It translates to CASSLPAGYQETQYF. The genes are TRBV6-5 and TRBJ2-5, with a possible D match to TRBD1 (5 bases). The CDR3 is 15 amino acids. Germline CDR1 MNHEY, CDR2 SVGAGI. The V and J ends lost 6 bases and 0 bases respectively, with 14 bases between them.

The gene calls are TRBV19 and TRBJ1-5, with 7 bases identical to TRBD1. CDR1 and CDR2 (germline): LNHDA, SQIVND (reference sequence). CDR3 size: 15 residues. V lost 4 bases to trimming and J lost 0 bases; unmatched junction nucleotides: 3. The CDR3 protein is CASSKGASSNQPQHF. For the CDR3, the DNA is TGTGCCAGTAGTAAGGGGGCAAGTAGCAATCAGCCCCAGCATTTT.

V gene TRBV18 combines with J gene TRBJ1-4; D is unresolved. CDR1 is KGHSH and CDR2 is LQKENI in the germline V gene. V was pared by 3 bases and J by 8 bases, with 4 bases between. This CDR3 region has 11 residues. CDR3 residues: CASSPGEKLFF. The CDR3 nucleotides are TGTGCCAGCTCACCGGGGGAAAAACTGTTTTTT.

The chain has TRBV5-4 and TRBJ2-5, with D uncertain. V lost 1 base and J 2 bases, leaving 6 bases between the germline ends. CDR3 length: 13 residues. Germline CDR1 reads SGHNT; CDR2 reads YYREEE (reference sequence). The CDR3 region is CASSLKGQETQYF. CDR3 sequence (DNA): TGTGCCAGCAGCTTGAAAGGGCAAGAGACCCAGTACTTC.

This clone was observed a single time. This chain links TRBV5-1 with TRBJ2-7, with 10 bases identical to TRBD1. The CDR3 runs 15 residues. Per germline, CDR1 SGHRS and CDR2 YFSETQ. Trimming at V came to 7 bases and at J to 7 bases, leaving 14 bases not matched to a gene. For the CDR3, the DNA is TGCGCCAGCTCCCCTAAGGGGACAGGGGTACGGGAGCAGTACTTC. It codes for CASSPKGTGVREQYF.

The gene calls are TRBV6-5 and TRBJ2-7; D uncertain. CDR1 MNHEY and CDR2 SVGAGI come from the germline V gene. CDR3 length equals 13 residues. V was cut by 0 bases and J by 3 bases, with 6 bases left in between. The CDR3 loop is CASSYSTLYEQYF. As DNA, the CDR3 is TGTGCCAGCAGTTACTCCACTCTCTACGAGCAGTACTTC.

V gene TRBV10-1 combines with J gene TRBJ1-6, with D perhaps TRBD1 (5 bases). The V end was cut by 3 bases, the J end by 7 bases, with 10 bases between. This CDR3 has 14 amino acids. Germline V gene sequence: CDR1 WNHNN, CDR2 SYGVQD (reference sequence). In nucleotides, the CDR3 is TGCGCCAGCAGTGATCAGGGTGGAAATTCACCCCTCCACTTT. It codes for CASSDQGGNSPLHF.